This TCR beta chain was documented in a study of blood T cell repertoires in COVID-19. Concerning this clone: Because the CDR3 is missing its conserved closing phenylalanine or tryptophan, this is likely a read error. No DNA is shown, since the ends of the CDR3 on it are uncertain; the CDR3 is the one TCRdb lists.

Measured with immunoSEQ multiplex PCR; TCRdb has only the in-frame clones, and not every one. This sample yields 220,000 or so clones, of which more than 65% are seen a single time; around 3.5% belongs to the top ten. Per germline, CDR1 SNHLY and CDR2 FYNNEI. The CDR3 spans 10 amino acids, including both terminal residues. What was sequenced was peripheral blood. The chain employs TRBV2 and TRBJ1-2; TRBD1, the D gene given by the table, was not confirmed from the DNA. The TCR originated in an elderly woman with acute or convalescent COVID-19. This CDR3 reads CASTGTGYNV.